What follows is one T cell receptor beta chain and its context. The antigen is unknown. The data derive from a study of T cell responses to AZD1222 COVID-19 vaccine. The protocol was immunoSEQ multiplex PCR, while the TCRdb copy is restricted to in-frame clones and leaves out a portion. The top ten hold approximately 3% of the sample, which has 150,000 to 200,000 clones, about nine tenths seen once. Study-wide findings and caveats: Repertoire sampling happened only post peak T cell response. The study found Spike-specific TCR breadth and depth rose after two AZD1222 doses. Seropositive status at baseline applied to only six AZD1222 recipients.

Trimming took 3 bases from V and 4 from J, leaving 8 bases between them. Germline V gene lookup returns CDR1 SGHDT and CDR2 YYEEEE. This CDR3 has 12 residues. The clonotype originates from an adult in good health. The rearrangement uses TRBV5-6 and TRBJ2-7; weak D call: TRBD1 (5 bases). Source: peripheral blood, taken on day 0 of AZD1222 vaccination. CDR3 sequence (DNA): TGTGCCAGCAGCTCCTCAGGGTACGAGCAGTACTTC. Translated: CASSSSGYEQYF. Complete variable domain (other parts from reference TRBV5-6 and TRBJ2-7): DAGVTQSPTHLIKTRGQQVTLRCSPKSGHDTVSWYQQALGQGPQFIFQYYEEEERQRGNFPDRFSGHQFPNYSSELNVNALLLGDSALYLCASSSSGYEQYFGPGTRLTVT.